Reported below is one TCR beta chain. Its antigen remains unknown. The data stem from a study of CXCR3-negative and CXCR3-positive naive CD8 T cells. Study-level findings and limits: In both naive subsets diversity was comparably high, whereas memory CD8+ cells showed much lower diversity.

Triplicate sorts of roughly 300,000 cells per CD8+ subset. The germline CDR1 and CDR2 sequences are SGHNT and YYREEE (reference sequence). This CDR3 contains 12 residues. The TRB libraries of cDNA were built by UMI-labeled 5' RACE. TCRdb re-called the 5' RACE reads; one entry per CDR3 protein, DNA not given. The table lists about 80,000 distinct CDR3 sequences. This TCR derives from a human donor in good health. Some clones in this sample may be carry-over from other donors' samples. The chain is built from TRBV5-4 and TRBJ1-2; with no DNA, the TCRdb D assignment of TRBD1 cannot be verified. Sequences were obtained from naive CXCR3- CD8+ T cells from blood. This sample's subset: CD45RO-CCR7+CD27+CD95- naive CD8+ T cells lacking CXCR3 (TNR3-). CDR3 protein: CASRPDRDGYTF.